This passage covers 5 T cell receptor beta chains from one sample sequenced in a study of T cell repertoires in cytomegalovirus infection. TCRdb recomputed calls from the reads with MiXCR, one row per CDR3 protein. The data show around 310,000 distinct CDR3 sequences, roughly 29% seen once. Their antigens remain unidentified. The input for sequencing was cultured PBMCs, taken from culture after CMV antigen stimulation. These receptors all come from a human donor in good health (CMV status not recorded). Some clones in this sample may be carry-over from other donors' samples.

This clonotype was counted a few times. CDR3 coding DNA: TGTGCCAGCAGCTTAATATCTGTGGTTTATGGCTACACCTTC. It encodes CASSLISVVYGYTF. The chain carries TRBV7-8 and TRBJ1-2; D unresolved. The CDR3 length is 14 residues. Germline lookup yields CDR1 SGHVS and CDR2 FQNEAQ. V dropped 2 bases and J dropped 5 bases, with 12 bases sitting between them.

Written as DNA, the CDR3 is TGTGCCAGCAGCTTATTGGGGTATAATTCACCCCTCCACTTT. Protein product: CASSLLGYNSPLHF. The gene calls are TRBV7-2 and TRBJ1-6; D uncertain. The ends were cut back, 2 bases at V and 4 bases at J, with 6 bases in the middle. The CDR3 has 14 amino acids. Per the germline V gene, CDR1 is SGHTA and CDR2 is FQGNSA. The full variable domain, in which reference TRBV7-2 and TRBJ1-6 provide the parts outside the CDR3, is GAGVSQSPSNKVTEKGKDVELRCDPISGHTALYWYRQSLGQGLEFLIYFQGNSAPDKSGLPSDRFSAERTGGSVSTLTIQRTQQEDSAVYLCASSLLGYNSPLHFGNGTRLTVT.

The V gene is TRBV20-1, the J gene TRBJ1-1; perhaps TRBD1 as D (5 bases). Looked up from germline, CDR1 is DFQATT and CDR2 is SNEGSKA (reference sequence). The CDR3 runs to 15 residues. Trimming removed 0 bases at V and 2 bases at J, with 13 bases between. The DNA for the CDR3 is TGCAGTGCTAGAGATGCAGGACAAAGTAACACTGAAGCTTTCTTT. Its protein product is CSARDAGQSNTEAFF.

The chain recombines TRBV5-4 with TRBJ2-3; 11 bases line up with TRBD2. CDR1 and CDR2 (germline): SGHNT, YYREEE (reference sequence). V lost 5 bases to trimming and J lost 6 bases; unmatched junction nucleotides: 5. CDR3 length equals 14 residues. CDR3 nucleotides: TGTGCCAGCAGTTTAGCGGGGGGGATGGATACGCAGTATTTT. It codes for CASSLAGGMDTQYF.

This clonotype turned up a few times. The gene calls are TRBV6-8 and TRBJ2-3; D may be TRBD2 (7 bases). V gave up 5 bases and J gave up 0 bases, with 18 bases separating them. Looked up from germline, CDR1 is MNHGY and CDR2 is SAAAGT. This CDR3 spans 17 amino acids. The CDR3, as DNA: TGTGCCAGCAGTACACCTGGGGGGCGGGGGAGCACAGATACGCAGTATTTT. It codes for CASSTPGGRGSTDTQYF.